The sequence of this T cell receptor beta chain was determined in a study of human T cells and chemical hapten exposure. Time point of the sample: patch test 1, 2 weeks after DPC sensitization. The treatment is: therapeutic diphenylcyclopropenone sensitization with weekly scalp DPC. This clonotype has at least ten counts. Germline-derived CDR1 and CDR2 are MNHEY and SVGEGT. This CDR3 contains 20 residues. Trimming pared 6 bases from V and 4 bases from J, leaving 31 bases between. TCRdb analysed the RACE reads with MiXCR anew, one entry per CDR3 protein. Of 80,000 or so distinct CDR3 sequences listed, roughly 10% were seen once; the top ten hold about 4.2%.

The sample was whole blood, taken in connection with sensitization to the hapten diphenylcyclopropenone (DPC). V is TRBV6-2 or TRBV6-3 and J is TRBJ1-5; possible D gene TRBD1, 6 bases. The source is a woman aged 50 to 60 with alopecia areata. Some clones in this sample may be carry-over from other donors' samples. CDR3: CASSGDIRSGTYSLNQPQHF. The CDR3 DNA is TGTGCCAGCAGCGGCGACATTCGGTCCGGGACATACTCCTTGAATCAGCCCCAGCATTTT.